This T cell receptor beta chain was captured by sequencing in a study of primary melanoma T cells and metastatic recurrence (dated by TCRdb to the early 2020s). Background on the whole study: The cohort consisted of approximately 210 primary melanomas of stage T2 to T4, each more than 1 mm thick. The study examined whether T-cell fraction and T-cell repertoire clonality in primary melanoma tumors predicted patient outcome. Progression-free survival was the clinical outcome compared against the T-cell fraction measured by TCR beta sequencing. Histopathological grading of tumor-infiltrating lymphocytes was compared with the T-cell fraction derived from sequencing.

Library method: the immunoSEQ multiplex PCR assay. High-throughput sequencing of the T-cell receptor beta chain was performed on primary melanoma tumor tissue. In the authors' own workflow: The repertoire analyses covered TCRB CDR3 sharing between samples and the distribution of insertions and deletions. The predictive value of the T-cell fraction was ranked against histopathological variables by a gradient-boosted model. Imported from immuneACCESS, the table was reduced by TCRdb to in-frame sequences with V and J called. These copies leave out some clones; in studies compared against another copy, an unresolved V gene accounts for under half, and the cause of the remainder is not known. D and trimming come from the DNA, and the V and J calls and clone size come from that table. In this sample the table shows under 800 clones, roughly nine tenths of which occur a single time. Clones ranked in the top ten supply approximately 15% of the sample.

The patients had surgically resected primary melanoma that was considered potentially curable but at risk of metastatic recurrence. As for this clone: The antigen it recognizes is unknown. Base qualities are not provided; no much larger clone lies one nucleotide away.

V sheds 2 bases and J sheds 6 bases, leaving 11 bases between their ends. CDR1 and CDR2 are read off the germline V gene as MNHGY and SAAAGT. From the cysteine through the phenylalanine, the CDR3 covers 14 amino acids. CDR3 DNA is the only sequence kept; it has 42 bases, read in frame from the first base. Study-wide conclusions, independent of this receptor: Progression-free survival was reportedly predicted by the tumor T-cell fraction independently of age, mitotic rate, ulceration and thickness. The authors presented an effective T-cell-mediated antitumor response in primary melanoma only as a suggestion and not as a demonstrated mechanism. Protection appeared to be conferred by a T-cell fraction above 20% regardless of ulceration status, mitotic rate or nodal disease. Progression-free survival prediction was reportedly improved more by adding T-cell fraction to tumor thickness than by adding any other histopathological variable.

This receptor was identified in a human donor with melanoma. The V gene is TRBV6-8 and the J gene is TRBJ1-3; there is no confident call for the D gene. Sequencing was performed on melanoma tumor tissue. The nucleotide sequence reads TGTGCCAGCAGTTACACGGCTGGGCAAAACACCATATATTTT. Translation gives CASSYTAGQNTIYF.